Below are 22 T cell receptor beta chains sequenced from a single sample in a study of T cells after yellow fever vaccination. A single record per CDR3 protein comes from TCRdb applying MiXCR to the 5' RACE reads. There are roughly 350,000 distinct CDR3 sequences in the sample; roughly 4.3% occur only once, and approximately 23% lies in the top ten. Sequenced here: PBMCs, sampled 5 days after the yellow fever booster vaccination. These receptors came from a man between 18 and 35 years old who received the YFV17D yellow fever vaccine.

This clonotype has at least ten counts. This sequence joins TRBV5-1 and TRBJ2-1; 7 bases match TRBD1. The CDR3 has 16 amino acids. V lost 1 base to trimming and J lost 6 bases; unmatched junction nucleotides: 10. Germline V lookup: CDR1 SGHRS, CDR2 YFSETQ. The CDR3 sequence: CASSLSGQTLGNEQFF. The CDR3 nucleotides are TGCGCCAGCAGCTTGTCGGGACAGACCTTAGGCAATGAGCAGTTCTTC.

The V call is TRBV7-6, the J call TRBJ1-1; 8 bases map to TRBD1. Trimming cost V 3 bases and J 2 bases; bases outside gene matches: 5. Germline V lookup: CDR1 SGHVS, CDR2 FNYEAQ. The length of the CDR3 is 15 residues. In DNA, the CDR3 is TGTGCCAGCAGCTTCGTCGGACAGGGTAACACTGAAGCTTTCTTT. Protein sequence: CASSFVGQGNTEAFF.

The V call is TRBV7-8, the J call TRBJ2-7; TRBD1 is a possible D gene (5 bases). Germline-derived CDR1 and CDR2 are SGHVS and FQNEAQ. Trimming cost V 1 base and J 3 bases, with 16 bases left between them. The CDR3 consists of 16 residues. The DNA for the CDR3 is TGTGCCAGCAGCTTAGGAAAGGACACCCCTGACTACGAGCAGTACTTC. Protein product: CASSLGKDTPDYEQYF.

The chain couples TRBV9 to TRBJ2-3; TRBD1 might be the D (6 bases). Per the germline V gene, CDR1 is SGDLS and CDR2 is YYNGEE. The V gene lost 4 bases and the J gene lost 2 bases, with 14 bases spanning the gap. The CDR3 extends over 15 amino acids. The CDR3 region has the DNA TGTGCCAGCAGCCCTCGACAGGATATCACAGATACGCAGTATTTT. This gives the protein CASSPRQDITDTQYF.

The chain combines TRBV25-1 with TRBJ2-2, with 9 positions matching TRBD1. The CDR3 runs 16 residues. V was clipped by 4 bases and J by 3 bases; unmatched bases: 6. CDR1 and CDR2 from the germline V gene are MGHDK and SYGVNS. This CDR3 is CASSADRGMDTGELFF. The CDR3 region has the DNA TGTGCCAGCAGTGCGGACAGGGGTATGGACACCGGGGAGCTGTTTTTT.

This clonotype has just a few counts. The genes are TRBV7-9 and TRBJ1-2; the D gene is possibly TRBD1 (5 bases). Looked up from germline, CDR1 is SEHNR and CDR2 is FQNEAQ (reference sequence). This CDR3 spans 13 amino acids. Deletions cut 4 bases from V and 4 bases from J, with 10 bases between. The CDR3: CASSSGLPYGYTF. CDR3 nucleotide sequence: TGTGCCAGCAGCTCGGGACTTCCCTATGGCTACACCTTC.

The chain links TRBV24-1 to TRBJ1-1, with D uncertain. The CDR3 has 13 residues. The ends were cut back, 5 bases at V and 1 base at J, with 7 bases in the middle. Germline assignment: CDR1 KGHDR and CDR2 SFDVKD. CDR3 DNA sequence: TGTGCCACCAGTGGACAACCGAACACTGAAGCTTTCTTT. Amino acids: CATSGQPNTEAFF.

This clonotype was seen a few times. The V and J genes are TRBV4-2 and TRBJ2-3; TRBD1 matches at 7 bases. Germline-derived CDR1 and CDR2 are LGHNA and YNFKEQ. V trimming: 0 bases; J trimming: 5 bases; junction bases outside the gene matches: 14. CDR3 size: 18 residues. CDR3 amino acids: CASSQDETGPTWGDTQYF. As DNA, the CDR3 is TGTGCCAGCAGCCAAGATGAGACAGGGCCTACCTGGGGAGATACGCAGTATTTT.

Many counts were recorded for this clonotype. V gene TRBV11-2 combines with J gene TRBJ2-3; the match to TRBD2 covers 13 bases. Germline trimming cut 1 base from V and 5 bases from J; bases unmatched to any gene: 0. The CDR3 spans 15 residues. CDR1 is SGHAT, CDR2 FQNNGV, per germline. The CDR3 sequence is CASSLGTSGGDTQYF. In DNA form, the CDR3 reads TGTGCCAGCAGCTTAGGGACTAGCGGGGGAGATACGCAGTATTTT.

This clonotype was observed many times. The DNA of the CDR3 is TGTGCCAGCAGTTTGTACAGGGGCACTGAAGCTTTCTTT. This codes for CASSLYRGTEAFF. V is TRBV6-5 and J is TRBJ1-1, with 7 bases that match TRBD1. Per the germline V gene, CDR1 is MNHEY and CDR2 is SVGAGI. The CDR3 is 13 amino acids. Trimming took 4 bases from V and 4 from J; bases not matched to a gene: 3.

This clonotype appeared a few times. The chain carries TRBV6-2 or TRBV6-3 and TRBJ2-7, with TRBD1 identical over 10 bases. The CDR3 has 15 residues. Germline V gene sequence: CDR1 MNHEY, CDR2 SVGEGT. The V segment lost 4 bases and the J segment 5 bases; nucleotides outside the gene matches: 8. The CDR3 loop reads CASSSVDRGQDEQYV. For the CDR3, the DNA is TGTGCCAGCAGTTCCGTCGACAGGGGGCAAGACGAGCAGTACGTC.

This clonotype has ten or more counts. The chain combines TRBV12-3 or TRBV12-4 with TRBJ1-2; the D is unclear. The ends were cut back, 5 bases at V and 4 bases at J, with 14 bases in the middle. This CDR3 is built from 14 residues. The CDR3 protein is CASSTQQGIYGYTF. The CDR3 coding sequence is TGTGCCAGCAGTACACAACAAGGGATCTATGGCTACACCTTC.

This clonotype was seen more than once but under ten times. The rearrangement links TRBV18 to TRBJ2-3; the match to TRBD1 covers 8 bases. The CDR3 is 15 residues long. V was pared by 2 bases and J by 4 bases, with 5 bases of the junction left unmatched. Germline V gene sequence: CDR1 KGHSH, CDR2 LQKENI. The CDR3 is CASSPEQGVADTQYF. The CDR3 nucleotides read TGTGCCAGCTCACCAGAACAGGGGGTCGCAGATACGCAGTATTTT.

The chain uses TRBV4-2 and TRBJ2-5, with 8 bases aligning to TRBD2. The CDR3 is made up of 15 amino acids. Germline V gene lookup returns CDR1 LGHNA and CDR2 YNFKEQ. J gave up 5 bases and V 1 base, and 6 bases lay outside the gene matches. As DNA, the CDR3 is TGTGCCAGCAGCCAAGTGGGCGGGGGGTCGGAGACCCAGTACTTC. Amino acids: CASSQVGGGSETQYF.

This clonotype came up many times. In DNA form, the CDR3 reads TGTGCCAGTAGTAGACAGGGTGGCGGACAGCCCCAGCATTTT. Protein: CASSRQGGGQPQHF. V and J are TRBV19 and TRBJ1-5; 7 bases are a match to TRBD1. The V and J ends lost 4 bases and 7 bases, in that order; junction bases with no gene match: 7. The CDR3 is 14 residues long. Per the germline V gene, CDR1 is LNHDA and CDR2 is SQIVND (reference sequence).

This clonotype came up a few times. The chain is built from TRBV6-1 and TRBJ2-1; TRBD2 matches at 7 bases. The CDR3 sequence is 14 residues long. The J segment lost 3 bases and the V segment lost 3 bases, leaving 2 bases of the junction unmatched. Germline V gene sequence: CDR1 MNHNS, CDR2 SASEGT. The CDR3 here is CASSDTGGYNEQFF. In nucleotides, the CDR3 is TGTGCCAGCAGTGATACGGGAGGCTACAATGAGCAGTTCTTC.

This clonotype was recorded a few times. The rearrangement links TRBV9 to TRBJ2-3, with 8 nucleotides matching TRBD2. The germline V gene has CDR1 SGDLS and CDR2 YYNGEE. CDR3 size: 16 residues. V shed 0 bases and J 1 base; nucleotides not matched to a gene: 4. The DNA for the CDR3 is TGTGCCAGCAGCGTAGGGGTTAGCGGGGGCACAGATACGCAGTATTTT. Translation: CASSVGVSGGTDTQYF.

This chain uses TRBV7-9 with TRBJ1-1; maybe TRBD1 (5 bases). Germline V gene sequence: CDR1 SEHNR, CDR2 FQNEAQ (reference sequence). Between the trimmed V and J ends, which lost 5 bases and 11 bases, there was a span of 18 bases. The CDR3 consists of 13 residues. As DNA, the CDR3 is TGTGCCAGCAGCCTGACAGAACCTCAGAGCGCTTTCTTT. The encoded protein is CASSLTEPQSAFF.

Only a few counts were recorded for this clonotype. The rearrangement uses TRBV19 and TRBJ1-5; TRBD1 matches 12 bases. CDR3 size: 17 residues. V lost 3 bases to trimming and J lost 6 bases; unmatched junction nucleotides: 9. The germline CDR1 and CDR2 sequences are LNHDA and SQIVND (reference sequence). CDR3 coding DNA: TGTGCCAGTAGTATCCTCCACCGGGACAGGGGGCTTCAGCCCCAGCATTTT. It is translated as CASSILHRDRGLQPQHF.

This clonotype occurred many times. This sequence joins TRBV6-1 and TRBJ1-5; D is uncertain. Germline V CDR1 and CDR2: MNHNS, SASEGT. The CDR3 has 16 amino acids. The ends were cut back, 6 bases at V and 6 bases at J, with 21 bases in the middle. The CDR3 DNA follows: TGTGCCAGCAGGGACGGACGCGGGATCATGGGTCAGCCCCAGCATTTT. Its translation is CASRDGRGIMGQPQHF.

This clonotype showed up just a few times. The V and J genes are TRBV6-5 and TRBJ1-5; no reliable D call. This CDR3 region has 13 residues. V lost 5 bases and J lost 7, with 12 bases in between. Germline CDR1 MNHEY, CDR2 SVGAGI. CDR3 nucleotide sequence: TGTGCCAGCAGTCATCAGGTGGACCAGCCCCAGCATTTT. Protein product: CASSHQVDQPQHF.

This clonotype was observed many times. This sequence joins TRBV20-1 and TRBJ1-3; 8 bases agree with TRBD1. The V segment lost 3 bases and the J segment 5 bases; nucleotides outside the gene matches: 12. The CDR3 runs 16 residues. Germline lookup yields CDR1 DFQATT and CDR2 SNEGSKA (reference sequence). Written as DNA, the CDR3 is TGCAGTGCTAGGGACAGGGTCGCGACTGTTCGAAACACCATATATTTT. Protein: CSARDRVATVRNTIYF.